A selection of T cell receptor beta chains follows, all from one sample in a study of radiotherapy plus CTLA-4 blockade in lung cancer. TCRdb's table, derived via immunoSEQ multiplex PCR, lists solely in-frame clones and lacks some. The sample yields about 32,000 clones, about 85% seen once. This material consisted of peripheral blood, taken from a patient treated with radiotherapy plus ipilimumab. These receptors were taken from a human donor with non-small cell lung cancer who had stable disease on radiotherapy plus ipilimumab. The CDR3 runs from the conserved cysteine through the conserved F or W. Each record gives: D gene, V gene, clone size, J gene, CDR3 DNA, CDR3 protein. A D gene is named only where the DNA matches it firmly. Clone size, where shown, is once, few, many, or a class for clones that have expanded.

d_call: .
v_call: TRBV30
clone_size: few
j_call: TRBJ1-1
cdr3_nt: TGTGCCTGGACCGACGGTACCCCGGGAGCTTTCTTT
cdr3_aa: CAWTDGTPGAFF

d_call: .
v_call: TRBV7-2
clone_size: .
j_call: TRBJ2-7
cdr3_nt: TGTGCCAGCAGCTTATTAACAGGGCCCTACGAGCAGTACTTC
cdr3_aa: CASSLLTGPYEQYF

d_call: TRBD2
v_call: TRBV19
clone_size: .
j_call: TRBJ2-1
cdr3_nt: TGTGCCAGTAAGACTAGCGGGAGGGCCTCCAATGAGCAGTTCTTC
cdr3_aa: CASKTSGRASNEQFF

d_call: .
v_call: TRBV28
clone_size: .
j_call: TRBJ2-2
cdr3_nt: TGTGCCAGCAGTTCCCCGGCAGGGGCGAAGGGCGGGGAGCTGTTTTTT
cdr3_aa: CASSSPAGAKGGELFF

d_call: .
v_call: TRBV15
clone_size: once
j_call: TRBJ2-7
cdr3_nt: TGTGCCACCAGCGCCCGGGAGACCTACGAGCAGTACTTC
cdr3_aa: CATSARETYEQYF

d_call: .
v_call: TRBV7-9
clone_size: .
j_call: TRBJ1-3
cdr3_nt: TGTGCCAGCAGCCTAGGGGGGGCTGGAAACACCATATATTTT
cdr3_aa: CASSLGGAGNTIYF

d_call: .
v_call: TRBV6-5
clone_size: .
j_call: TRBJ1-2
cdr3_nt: TGTGCCAGCAGTTACTTACAGGGTAACTATGGCTACACCTTC
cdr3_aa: CASSYLQGNYGYTF

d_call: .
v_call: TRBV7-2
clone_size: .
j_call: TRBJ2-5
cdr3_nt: TGTGCCAGCAGCTTCGGAGTAGCGGCATACCAAGAGACCCAGTACTTC
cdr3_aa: CASSFGVAAYQETQYF

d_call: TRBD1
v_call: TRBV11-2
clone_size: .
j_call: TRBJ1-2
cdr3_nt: TGTGCCAGCAGTCACTCACAGGGGTCGGGCTACACCTTC
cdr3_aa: CASSHSQGSGYTF

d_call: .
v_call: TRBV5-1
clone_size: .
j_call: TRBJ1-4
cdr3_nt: TGCGCCAGCAGCCCCAATCCCCGACAGTGGAATGAAAAACTGTTTTTT
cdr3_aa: CASSPNPRQWNEKLFF

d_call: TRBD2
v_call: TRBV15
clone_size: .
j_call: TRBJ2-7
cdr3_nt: TGTGCCACCAGCAGAGGACTAGCGGGCTCCAACGAGCAGTACTTC
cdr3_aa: CATSRGLAGSNEQYF

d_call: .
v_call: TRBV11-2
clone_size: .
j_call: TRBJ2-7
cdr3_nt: TGTGCCAGCAGCTTAGCATGGCCAGGGGCGAAAGAGCAGTACTTC
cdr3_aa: CASSLAWPGAKEQYF

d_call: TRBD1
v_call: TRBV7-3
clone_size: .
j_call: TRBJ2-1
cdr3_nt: TGTGCCAGCAGTTTCAATCGACAGGGATACAATGAGCAGTTCTTC
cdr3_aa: CASSFNRQGYNEQFF

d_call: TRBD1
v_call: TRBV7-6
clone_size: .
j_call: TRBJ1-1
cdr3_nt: TGTGCCAGCAGCCTCCCGGGACAGGGATTCACTGAAGCTTTCTTT
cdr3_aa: CASSLPGQGFTEAFF

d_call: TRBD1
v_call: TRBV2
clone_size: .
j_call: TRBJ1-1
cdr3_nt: TGTGCCAGCAGTGACAGGGGGATATTGAACACTGAAGCTTTCTTT
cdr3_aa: CASSDRGILNTEAFF

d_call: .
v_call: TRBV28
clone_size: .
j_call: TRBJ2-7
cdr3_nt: TGTGCCAGCAGTCCCGCGAATTACGAGCAGTACTTC
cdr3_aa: CASSPANYEQYF

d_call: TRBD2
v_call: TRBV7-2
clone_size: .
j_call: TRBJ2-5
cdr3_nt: TGTGCCAGCAGGCCTAGCGGGCTTCAAGAGACCCAGTACTTC
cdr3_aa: CASRPSGLQETQYF

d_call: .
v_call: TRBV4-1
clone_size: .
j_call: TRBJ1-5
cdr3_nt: TGCGCCAGCAGCCAGGAAACAGGGATCGTTCAGCCCCAGCATTTT
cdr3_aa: CASSQETGIVQPQHF

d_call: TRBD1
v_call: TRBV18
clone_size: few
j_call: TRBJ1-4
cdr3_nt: TGTGCCAGCTCCCCGACAGGGGGTGGAGAAGAAAAACTGTTTTTT
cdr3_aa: CASSPTGGGEEKLFF

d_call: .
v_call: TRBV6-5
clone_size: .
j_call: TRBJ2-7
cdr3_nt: TGTGCCAGCAGTTACCGGCAGGGAACCTACGAGCAGTACTTC
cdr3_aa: CASSYRQGTYEQYF

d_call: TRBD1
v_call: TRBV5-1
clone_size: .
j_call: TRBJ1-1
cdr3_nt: TGCGCCAGCAGCCCATGGACAGGGGATGGGGGCACTGAAGCTTTCTTT
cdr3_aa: CASSPWTGDGGTEAFF

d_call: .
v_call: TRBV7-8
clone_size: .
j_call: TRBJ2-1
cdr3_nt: TGTGCCAGCAGCCCACCACAGGGATTCAATGAGCAGTTCTTC
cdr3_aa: CASSPPQGFNEQFF

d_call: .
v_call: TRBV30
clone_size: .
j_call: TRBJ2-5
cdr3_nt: TGTGCCTGGAGTATCCTTGCGGGCCATCAAGAGACCCAGTACTTC
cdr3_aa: CAWSILAGHQETQYF